This T cell receptor beta chain appears in the sequencing data of a study of Ad26.COV2.S vaccination and SARS-CoV-2 variants. In the study overall: Donor was assigned to the Ad26.COV2.S arm of trial COV1001. Intramuscularly, Ad26.COV2.S was given either once or twice, 56 days apart.

Only one count was recorded for this clone. Germline values: CDR1 SGHAT, CDR2 FQDESV (reference sequence). V shed 4 bases and J shed 0 bases, with 13 bases lying between them. The CDR3 is 16 amino acids. Assay used: immunoSEQ multiplex PCR; TCRdb lists only in-frame clones, some missing. The sample holds about 350,000 clones; 88% are singletons and the top ten take around 6.6%. Treatment denoted: about 20 received Ad26.COV2.S at low or high dose, single or two shots; about 5 received placebo; per-sample allocation not given. The samples date from day 63 after the first vaccine or placebo injection. As its vector, the vaccine had Ad26, which expressed Wuhan-strain SARS-CoV-2 spike.

The receptor was isolated from a person between 18 and 60 years old who received the Ad26.COV2.S COVID-19 vaccine or a placebo. Sequencing used peripheral blood, obtained in a trial of Ad26.COV2.S vaccine versus placebo. The rearrangement links TRBV11-1 to TRBJ2-1; D may be TRBD1 (6 bases). The CDR3 coding sequence is TGTGCCAGCAGCTCTTGGGGGCGAAGCTCCTACAATGAGCAGTTCTTC. Protein product: CASSSWGRSSYNEQFF.